A single sample is the source of the 28 T cell receptor beta chains below, sequenced in a study of shared clonotypes between healthy human individuals. Profiling relied on immunoSEQ multiplex PCR, and the TCRdb table lists in-frame clones only, not all of them. The sample lists approximately 1.1 million clones, around 82% seen once, with more than 0.5% in the top ten. The material sequenced was memory CD4+ T cells from PBMCs. The subset is: CD45RA-negative fraction. The receptors derive from a man between 18 and 29 years old in good health. Some clones in this sample may be carry-over from other donors' samples.

This clone has a single count. The sample carries other DNA sequences with the same CDR3. In DNA, the CDR3 is TGTGCCAGCAGCTTAGGTTGGAGGGCTAGCGGGGACACGCAGTATTTT. As protein: CASSLGWRASGDTQYF. The chain combines TRBV7-3 with TRBJ2-3, with 9 bases identical to TRBD2. V lost 2 bases and J lost 9; bases outside the gene matches: 12. The CDR3 is made up of 16 amino acids. CDR1 SGHTA and CDR2 FQGTGA come from the germline V gene.

The rearrangement links TRBV29-1 to TRBJ2-3, with TRBD1 matching 9 bases. V shed 7 bases, J shed 5 bases, and the junction held 7 bases outside the gene matches. This CDR3 spans 13 amino acids. The germline CDR1 and CDR2 sequences are SQVTM and ANQGSEA. CDR3 region: CSGGQGGGDTQYF. The CDR3, as DNA: TGCAGCGGGGGACAGGGAGGAGGAGATACGCAGTATTTT.

The chain couples TRBV2 to TRBJ2-1, with D tentatively TRBD1 or TRBD2 (6 bases each). Trimming removed 7 bases at V and 9 bases at J, with 22 bases between. Germline V gene data show CDR1 as SNHLY and CDR2 as FYNNEI. CDR3 size: 15 residues. The CDR3 spells CASTSRGDPRSEQFF. CDR3 DNA sequence: TGTGCCAGCACCTCTAGGGGGGATCCAAGGAGTGAGCAGTTCTTC.

The rearrangement links TRBV2 to TRBJ1-3, with a tentative D call TRBD1 (5 bases). From germline, CDR1 is SNHLY and CDR2 FYNNEI. This CDR3 contains 17 residues. Trimming took 3 bases from V and 5 from J, leaving 20 bases between them. CDR3 coding DNA: TGTGCCAGCAGTGATGTGGGGGTGGCAGGCGGTCGAAACACCATATATTTT. Encoded protein: CASSDVGVAGGRNTIYF.

The chain couples TRBV18 to TRBJ2-6, with a possible D match to TRBD2 (7 bases). Deletions cut 3 bases from V and 5 bases from J, with 11 bases between. In germline, CDR1 is KGHSH, CDR2 LQKENI. The CDR3 is 15 residues long. The CDR3 DNA reads as TGTGCCAGCTCACCGGGGGGGCAGAGGGCCAACGTCCTGACTTTC. Residues: CASSPGGQRANVLTF.

This clone was seen once. The chain links TRBV5-8 to TRBJ2-7; 11 bases map to TRBD1. This CDR3 spans 15 amino acids. Per germline, CDR1 SGHTS and CDR2 YDEGEE. Germline trimming cut 1 base from V and 9 bases from J; bases unmatched to any gene: 9. CDR3: CASSLFRTGGAVQYF. As DNA, the CDR3 is TGTGCCAGCAGCTTGTTTCGGACAGGGGGCGCAGTGCAGTACTTC.

V and J are TRBV14 and TRBJ2-2; D ambiguous. The V gene's germline CDR1 is SGHDN and CDR2 FVKESK. The CDR3 runs 13 residues. Deletions cut 8 bases from V and 6 bases from J, with 13 bases between. In nucleotides, the CDR3 is TGTGCCAGCCGGCGCTATTCGGCCGGGGAGCTGTTTTTT. Protein product: CASRRYSAGELFF. Full variable domain (rest looked up from reference TRBV14 and TRBJ2-2): EAGVTQFPSHSVIEKGQTVTLRCDPISGHDNLYWYRRVMGKEIKFLLHFVKESKQDESGMPNNRFLAERTGGTYSTLKVQPAELEDSGVYFCASRRYSAGELFFGEGSRLTVL.

CDR3 protein: CASSLLAGPSTDTQYF. The DNA for the CDR3 is TGCGCCAGCAGCCTACTAGCGGGGCCTAGCACAGATACGCAGTATTTT. The V and J genes are TRBV5-1 and TRBJ2-3, with TRBD2 matching 10 bases. The germline V gene encodes CDR1 SGHRS and CDR2 YFSETQ. The CDR3 runs 16 residues. Trimming at V came to 4 bases and at J to 0 bases, leaving 5 bases not matched to a gene.

The chain combines TRBV28 with TRBJ1-2; D unresolved. The CDR3 has 12 amino acids. CDR1 is MDHEN and CDR2 is SYDVKM in the germline V gene. Trimming removed 7 bases at V and 2 bases at J, with 8 bases between. CDR3 residues: CASMDANYGYTF. The CDR3 coding sequence is TGTGCCAGCATGGACGCCAACTATGGCTACACCTTC.

The gene calls are TRBV20-1 and TRBJ2-1; D gene unclear. This CDR3 comprises 10 residues. Germline V gene data show CDR1 as DFQATT and CDR2 as SNEGSKA (reference sequence). Trimming took off 3 bases at V and 9 bases at J, with 6 bases between the two ends. CDR3 amino acids: CSASDSEQFF. The CDR3 bases are TGCAGTGCTAGTGACTCTGAGCAGTTCTTC.

A few counts support this clone. V and J are TRBV18 and TRBJ1-5, with 9 bases aligning to TRBD1. V shed 2 bases and J 6 bases; nucleotides not matched to a gene: 5. Germline V gene data show CDR1 as KGHSH and CDR2 as LQKENI. CDR3 length equals 15 residues. The DNA of the CDR3 is TGTGCCAGCTCACCAGGACAGGGGAAGGGTCAGCCCCAGCATTTT. Amino acids: CASSPGQGKGQPQHF. Filled out from reference TRBV18 and TRBJ1-5, the complete variable domain reads NAGVMQNPRHLVRRRGQEARLRCSPMKGHSHVYWYRQLPEEGLKFMVYLQKENIIDESGMPKERFSAEFPKEGPSILRIQQVVRGDSAAYFCASSPGQGKGQPQHFGDGTRLSIL.

This chain joins TRBV18 and TRBJ2-3; 10 bases align to TRBD1. This CDR3 has 15 amino acids. With 6 bases clipped from V and 1 base from J, the junction kept 4 bases outside the gene matches. Germline V gives CDR1 KGHSH, CDR2 LQKENI. The CDR3 DNA is TGTGCCAGCTCGCTGACAGGGGGCGGCACAGATACGCAGTATTTT. Encoded protein: CASSLTGGGTDTQYF.

Details on this clone: In the same sample, other DNA sequences code for this CDR3. This CDR3 is CASGRESGNTIYF. The CDR3 coding sequence is TGTGCCAGCGGCAGGGAATCTGGAAACACCATATATTTT. V usage is TRBV2 and J usage is TRBJ1-3; D is perhaps TRBD1 (5 bases). Germline-derived CDR1 and CDR2 are SNHLY and FYNNEI. This CDR3 has 13 residues. The V end was cut by 8 bases, the J end by 1 base, with 9 bases between.

This clone turned up a few times. The chain joins TRBV12-5 to TRBJ2-2; D ambiguous. Trimming removed 6 bases from V and 2 bases from J, with 16 bases in between. There are 16 residues in the CDR3. CDR1 and CDR2 from the germline V gene are LGHNT and FRNRAP. This CDR3 is CASGPTGYYNTGELFF. The CDR3 DNA reads TGTGCTAGTGGCCCTACGGGCTATTACAACACCGGGGAGCTGTTTTTT.

There are a few counts of this clone. V is TRBV27 and J is TRBJ1-2; D call uncertain. Deletions cut 5 bases from V and 8 bases from J, with 12 bases between. In germline, CDR1 is MNHEY, CDR2 SMNVEV (reference sequence). The CDR3 is made up of 12 amino acids. CDR3 sequence reads: CASSDGFMGYTF. The CDR3 nucleotides are TGTGCCAGCAGTGACGGGTTTATGGGCTACACCTTC.

V usage is TRBV9 and J usage is TRBJ2-1, with D perhaps being TRBD1 or TRBD2 (5 bases each). Germline-derived CDR1 and CDR2 are SGDLS and YYNGEE. CDR3 length equals 16 residues. The germline V and J ends were trimmed by 4 bases and 0 bases, with 14 bases remaining between them. The CDR3 DNA is TGTGCCAGCAGCCCTCAAGGGGCGGGCTCCTACAATGAGCAGTTCTTC. Translated: CASSPQGAGSYNEQFF.

This chain uses TRBV28 with TRBJ1-5; 8 bases align to TRBD1. J was trimmed by 6 bases and V by 8 bases; bases with no gene match: 9. CDR3 length: 14 amino acids. Germline-derived CDR1 and CDR2 are MDHEN and SYDVKM. This CDR3 is CASGRTGKGQPQHF. The CDR3 bases are TGTGCCAGCGGGAGGACAGGGAAGGGTCAGCCCCAGCATTTT.

The chain recombines TRBV4-3 with TRBJ2-5; D possibly uses TRBD1 or TRBD2 (6 bases each). This CDR3 has 16 residues. The germline V and J ends were trimmed by 4 bases and 5 bases, with 20 bases remaining between them. The V gene's germline CDR1 is LGHNA and CDR2 YSLEER. The CDR3 loop reads CASSLELGRGGETQYF. CDR3 in DNA: TGCGCCAGCAGCCTCGAGCTCGGCAGGGGAGGCGAGACCCAGTACTTC.

The chain links TRBV14 to TRBJ2-3; possible D gene TRBD1, 5 bases. CDR3 size: 13 residues. The germline V and J ends were trimmed by 6 bases and 2 bases, with 9 bases remaining between them. CDR1 and CDR2 (germline): SGHDN, FVKESK. CDR3 in amino acids: CASRTAYTDTQYF. The CDR3 DNA sequence: TGTGCCAGCAGGACAGCCTACACAGATACGCAGTATTTT.

The V gene is TRBV20-1, the J gene TRBJ2-7; 8 bases are a match to TRBD2. CDR3 length: 11 amino acids. J was trimmed by 4 bases and V by 6 bases; bases with no gene match: 2. Germline loops: CDR1 DFQATT, CDR2 SNEGSKA (reference sequence). The CDR3 sequence: CSAGGGYEQYF. CDR3 in DNA: TGCAGTGCCGGGGGGGGTTACGAGCAGTACTTC.

The rearrangement links TRBV28 to TRBJ2-2, with D possibly TRBD1 on 6 matching bases. The V gene lost 6 bases and the J gene lost 1 base, with 12 bases spanning the gap. This CDR3 comprises 15 residues. Germline CDR1 and CDR2: MDHEN and SYDVKM. The CDR3 DNA is TGTGCCAGCAGACCCCCGGACAGGAACACCGGGGAGCTGTTTTTT. This gives the protein CASRPPDRNTGELFF.

The chain employs TRBV5-1 and TRBJ1-2, with D possibly matching TRBD1 (5 bases). This CDR3 contains 17 residues. The ends were cut back, 0 bases at V and 6 bases at J, with 21 bases in the middle. Germline V CDR1 and CDR2: SGHRS, YFSETQ. CDR3 sequence: CASSLGYQGQNYDGYTF. The CDR3 coding sequence is TGCGCCAGCAGCTTGGGGTATCAGGGTCAAAACTATGATGGCTACACCTTC.

As concerns this clone: The sample carries other DNA sequences with the same CDR3. The chain joins TRBV19 to TRBJ2-5; unclear D gene. Trimming pared 0 bases from V and 4 bases from J, leaving 3 bases between. The CDR3 is 12 residues long. The germline CDR1 and CDR2 sequences are LNHDA and SQIVND (reference sequence). CDR3 bases: TGTGCCAGTAGTATAGAAGGAGAGACCCAGTACTTC. Protein product: CASSIEGETQYF.

This chain uses TRBV6-6 with TRBJ2-7; 9 bases are shared with TRBD2. Trimming cost V 6 bases and J 0 bases; bases outside gene matches: 9. Germline lookup yields CDR1 MNHNY and CDR2 SVGAGI (reference sequence). The CDR3 has 16 amino acids. For the CDR3, the DNA is TGTGCCAGCAGACTAACAGCGGGAGGAAGCTCCTACGAGCAGTACTTC. Translation: CASRLTAGGSSYEQYF.

This clone was counted between two and nine times. The chain has TRBV6-6 and TRBJ2-5; D remains unclear. V was trimmed by 3 bases and J by 6 bases, leaving 5 bases between them. In germline, CDR1 is MNHNY, CDR2 SVGAGI (reference sequence). The CDR3 totals 11 residues. CDR3 sequence (DNA): TGTGCCAGCAGTTATGGGCAGACCCAGTACTTC. Protein product: CASSYGQTQYF.

CDR3 DNA: TGCACCAGCAGCCTTCCGGGAGGGGAAAAGACAGATACGCAGTATTTT. It encodes CTSSLPGGEKTDTQYF. The rearrangement links TRBV1 to TRBJ2-3; whether TRBD2, the table's D call, matches the DNA was not checked. TRBV1 is a pseudogene segment. CDR3 length equals 16 residues.

The rearrangement links TRBV28 to TRBJ1-2, with unresolved D. The length of the CDR3 is 13 residues. Germline V lookup: CDR1 MDHEN, CDR2 SYDVKM. Deletions cut 9 bases from V and 2 bases from J, with 13 bases between. The CDR3 region is CASHDVTNYGYTF. The CDR3, as DNA: TGTGCCAGTCATGATGTTACCAACTATGGCTACACCTTC.

The chain carries TRBV2 and TRBJ1-3, with D perhaps TRBD1 (6 bases). Germline V gene lookup returns CDR1 SNHLY and CDR2 FYNNEI. V gave up 4 bases and J gave up 0 bases, with 10 bases separating them. This CDR3 has 15 residues. CDR3 nucleotide sequence: TGTGCCAGCAGTGGGGCCAGGGGCTCTGGAAACACCATATATTTT. Translating it yields CASSGARGSGNTIYF.